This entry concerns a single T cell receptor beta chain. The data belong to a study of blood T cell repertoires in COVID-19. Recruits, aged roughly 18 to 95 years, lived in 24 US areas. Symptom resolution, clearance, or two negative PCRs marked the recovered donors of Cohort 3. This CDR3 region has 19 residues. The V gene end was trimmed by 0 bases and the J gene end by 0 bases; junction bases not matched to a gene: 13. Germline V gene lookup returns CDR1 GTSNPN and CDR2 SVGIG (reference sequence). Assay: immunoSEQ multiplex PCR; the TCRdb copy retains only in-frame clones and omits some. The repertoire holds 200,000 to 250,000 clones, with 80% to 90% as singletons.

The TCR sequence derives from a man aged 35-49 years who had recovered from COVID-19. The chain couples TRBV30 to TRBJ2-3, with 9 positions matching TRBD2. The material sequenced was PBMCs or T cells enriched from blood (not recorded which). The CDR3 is CAWSVYAGGSKSSTDTQYF. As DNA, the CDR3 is TGTGCCTGGAGTGTATACGCGGGAGGGAGCAAGTCTAGCACAGATACGCAGTATTTT. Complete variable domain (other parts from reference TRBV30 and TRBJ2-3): SQTIHQWPATLVQPVGSPLSLECTVEGTSNPNLYWYRQAAGRGLQLLFYSVGIGQISSEVPQNLSASRPQDRQFILSSKKLLLSDSGFYLCAWSVYAGGSKSSTDTQYFGPGTRLTVL.